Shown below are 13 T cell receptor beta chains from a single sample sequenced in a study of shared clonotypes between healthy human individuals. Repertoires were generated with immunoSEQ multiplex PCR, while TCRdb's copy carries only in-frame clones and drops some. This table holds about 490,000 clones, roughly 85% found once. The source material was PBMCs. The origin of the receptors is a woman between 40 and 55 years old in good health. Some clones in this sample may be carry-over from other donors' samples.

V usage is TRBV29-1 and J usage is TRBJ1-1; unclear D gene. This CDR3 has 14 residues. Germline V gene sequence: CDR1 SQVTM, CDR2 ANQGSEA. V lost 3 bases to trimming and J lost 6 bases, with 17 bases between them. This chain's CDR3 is CSVDPAAVVAEAFF. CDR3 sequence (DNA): TGCAGCGTTGACCCCGCAGCCGTGGTCGCTGAAGCTTTCTTT.

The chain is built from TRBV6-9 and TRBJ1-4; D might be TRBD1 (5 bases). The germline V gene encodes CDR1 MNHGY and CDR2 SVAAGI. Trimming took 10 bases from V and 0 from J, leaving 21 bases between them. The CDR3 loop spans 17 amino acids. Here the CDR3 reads CANKTAKKTATNEKLFF. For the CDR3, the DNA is TGTGCCAACAAGACAGCTAAAAAGACTGCAACTAATGAAAAACTGTTTTTT.

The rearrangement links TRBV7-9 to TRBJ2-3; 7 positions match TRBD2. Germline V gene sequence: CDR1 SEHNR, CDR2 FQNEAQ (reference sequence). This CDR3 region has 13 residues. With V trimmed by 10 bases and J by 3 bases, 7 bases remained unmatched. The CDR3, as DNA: TGTGCCACCGGGGGACTAAGGACAGATACGCAGTATTTT. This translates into CATGGLRTDTQYF.

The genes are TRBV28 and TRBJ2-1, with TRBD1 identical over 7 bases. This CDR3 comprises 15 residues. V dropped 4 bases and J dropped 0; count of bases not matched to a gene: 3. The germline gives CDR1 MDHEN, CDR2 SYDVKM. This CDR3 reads CASSSTGSSYNEQFF. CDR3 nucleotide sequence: TGTGCCAGCAGTTCGACAGGGAGCTCCTACAATGAGCAGTTCTTC. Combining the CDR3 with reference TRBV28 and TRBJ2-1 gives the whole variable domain DVKVTQSSRYLVKRTGEKVFLECVQDMDHENMFWYRQDPGLGLRLIYFSYDVKMKEKGDIPEGYSVSREKKERFSLILESASTNQTSMYLCASSSTGSSYNEQFFGPGTRLTVL.

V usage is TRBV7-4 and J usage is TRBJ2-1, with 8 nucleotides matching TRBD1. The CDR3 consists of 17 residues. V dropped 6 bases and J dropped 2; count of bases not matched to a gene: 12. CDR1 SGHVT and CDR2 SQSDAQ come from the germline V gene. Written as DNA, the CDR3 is TGTGCCAGCAGACAACGACAGGGGCCGTCGACCTACAATGAGCAGTTCTTC. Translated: CASRQRQGPSTYNEQFF. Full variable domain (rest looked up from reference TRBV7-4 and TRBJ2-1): GAGVSQSPRYKVAKRGRDVALRCDSISGHVTLYWYRQTLGQGSEVLTYSQSDAQRDKSGRPSGRFSAERPERSVSTLKIQRTEQGDSAVYLCASRQRQGPSTYNEQFFGPGTRLTVL.

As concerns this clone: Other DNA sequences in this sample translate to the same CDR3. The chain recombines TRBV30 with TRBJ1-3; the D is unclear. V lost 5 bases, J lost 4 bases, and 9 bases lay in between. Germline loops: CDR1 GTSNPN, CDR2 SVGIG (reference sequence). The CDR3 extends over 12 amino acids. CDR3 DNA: TGTGCCTGGGGTTCGAGCGGAAACACCATATATTTT. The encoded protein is CAWGSSGNTIYF. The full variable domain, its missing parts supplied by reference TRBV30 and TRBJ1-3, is SQTIHQWPATLVQPVGSPLSLECTVEGTSNPNLYWYRQAAGRGLQLLFYSVGIGQISSEVPQNLSASRPQDRQFILSSKKLLLSDSGFYLCAWGSSGNTIYFGEGSWLTVV.

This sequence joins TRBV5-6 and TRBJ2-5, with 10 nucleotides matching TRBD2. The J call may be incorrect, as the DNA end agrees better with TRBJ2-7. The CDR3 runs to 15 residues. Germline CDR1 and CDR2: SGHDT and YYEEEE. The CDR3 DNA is TGTGCCAGCAGCTTAACGGGACTAGCGAACTACGAGCAGTACTTC. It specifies CASSLTGLANYEQYF.

CDR3 region: CASRDLSGGEKLFF. CDR3 nucleotide sequence: TGCGCCAGCAGAGACCTCTCAGGGGGTGAAAAACTGTTTTTT. The chain joins TRBV4-1 to TRBJ1-4, with 7 bases lining up with TRBD1. With V trimmed by 6 bases and J by 7 bases, 8 bases remained unmatched. The CDR3 is 14 residues long. CDR1 and CDR2 from the germline V gene are MGHRA and YSYEKL.

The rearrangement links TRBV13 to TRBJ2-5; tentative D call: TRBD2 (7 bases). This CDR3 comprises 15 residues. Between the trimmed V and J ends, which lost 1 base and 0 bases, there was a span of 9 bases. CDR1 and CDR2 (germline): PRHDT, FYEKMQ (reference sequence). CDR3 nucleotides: TGTGCCAGCAGCTTAGCGGGGGGCCACCAAGAGACCCAGTACTTC. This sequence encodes CASSLAGGHQETQYF.

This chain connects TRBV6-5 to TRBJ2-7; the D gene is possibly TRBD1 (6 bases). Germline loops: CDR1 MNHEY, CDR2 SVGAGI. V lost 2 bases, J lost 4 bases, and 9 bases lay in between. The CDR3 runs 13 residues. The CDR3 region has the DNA TGTGCCAGCAGTTACCGGCAGGGGTACGAGCAGTACTTC. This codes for CASSYRQGYEQYF.

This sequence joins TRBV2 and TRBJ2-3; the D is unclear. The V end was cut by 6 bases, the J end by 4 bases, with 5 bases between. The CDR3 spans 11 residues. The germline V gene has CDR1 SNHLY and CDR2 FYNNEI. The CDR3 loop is CASSEPDTQYF. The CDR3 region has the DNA TGTGCCAGCAGCGAACCAGATACGCAGTATTTT.

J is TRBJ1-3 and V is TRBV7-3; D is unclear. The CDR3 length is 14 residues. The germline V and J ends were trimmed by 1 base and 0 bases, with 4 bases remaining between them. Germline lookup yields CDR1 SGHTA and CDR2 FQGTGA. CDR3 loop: CASSLSSSGNTIYF. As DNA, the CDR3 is TGTGCCAGCAGCTTAAGCAGCTCTGGAAACACCATATATTTT.

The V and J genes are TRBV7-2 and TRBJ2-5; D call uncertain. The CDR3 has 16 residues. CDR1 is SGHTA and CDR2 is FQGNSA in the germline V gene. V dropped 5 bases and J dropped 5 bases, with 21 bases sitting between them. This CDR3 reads CASSPSISLLLETQYF. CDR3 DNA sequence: TGTGCCAGCAGCCCATCAATTAGCCTGCTTTTGGAGACCCAGTACTTC. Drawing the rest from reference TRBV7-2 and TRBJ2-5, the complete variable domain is GAGVSQSPSNKVTEKGKDVELRCDPISGHTALYWYRQSLGQGLEFLIYFQGNSAPDKSGLPSDRFSAERTGGSVSTLTIQRTQQEDSAVYLCASSPSISLLLETQYFGPGTRLLVL.